This entry lists 16 T cell receptor beta chains sequenced from one sample in a study of graft-versus-host responses after intestinal transplantation. For these receptors, no antigen is known. Sequencing used immunoSEQ multiplex PCR; TCRdb keeps in-frame clones, though not all of them. This repertoire shows about 28,000 clones, roughly four fifths found once; its top ten account for 15% to 20%. The sequenced sample was unstimulated CD8+ T cells sorted from spleen or lymph node cells, obtained before intestinal transplant. The receptors originated from a human donor who received an intestinal transplant.

This clone has a handful of counts. The chain joins TRBV5-1 to TRBJ1-2, with D unresolved. Trimming took 0 bases from V and 4 from J, leaving 7 bases between them. CDR3 length: 13 amino acids. Germline CDR1 reads SGHRS; CDR2 reads YFSETQ. CDR3: CASSLAAGYGYTF. CDR3 sequence (DNA): TGCGCCAGCAGCTTGGCAGCGGGCTATGGCTACACCTTC.

This clone was observed a handful of times. The rearrangement joins TRBV5-1 to TRBJ2-7; 8 bases are a match to TRBD1. The CDR3 runs to 15 residues. The germline gives CDR1 SGHRS, CDR2 YFSETQ. V lost 4 bases and J lost 6; bases outside the gene matches: 12. CDR3 sequence: CASSPLWTGSSEQYF. The CDR3 nucleotides are TGCGCCAGCAGCCCCCTTTGGACAGGGTCGAGCGAGCAGTACTTC.

This rearrangement joins TRBV7-2 to TRBJ2-7, with a weak D call TRBD2 (5 bases). There are 17 residues in the CDR3. The V and J ends lost 0 bases and 9 bases respectively, with 24 bases between them. Germline CDR1 and CDR2: SGHTA and FQGNSA. CDR3 region: CASSLARRGAEGTVQYF. CDR3 nucleotides: TGTGCCAGCAGCTTAGCGAGGCGAGGAGCCGAGGGAACGGTGCAGTACTTC. Complete variable domain (other parts from reference TRBV7-2 and TRBJ2-7): GAGVSQSPSNKVTEKGKDVELRCDPISGHTALYWYRQSLGQGLEFLIYFQGNSAPDKSGLPSDRFSAERTGGSVSTLTIQRTQQEDSAVYLCASSLARRGAEGTVQYFGPGTRLTVT.

The gene calls are TRBV27 and TRBJ2-5, with 11 nucleotides matching TRBD2. The V and J ends lost 5 bases and 8 bases, in that order; junction bases with no gene match: 13. The germline CDR1 and CDR2 sequences are MNHEY and SMNVEV (reference sequence). The CDR3 is 16 amino acids. CDR3 coding DNA: TGTGCCAGCAGTGCCTTACTAGCGGGAGACAAGAGAACCCAGTACTTC. Protein sequence: CASSALLAGDKRTQYF.

The gene calls are TRBV19 and TRBJ1-3; D possibly corresponds to TRBD1 (5 bases). The V end was cut by 3 bases, the J end by 9 bases, with 24 bases between. The CDR3 has 17 residues. Per germline, CDR1 LNHDA and CDR2 SQIVND (reference sequence). CDR3 sequence: CASSILGATEQARTIYF. The DNA of the CDR3 is TGTGCCAGTAGTATCCTAGGGGCGACGGAACAGGCGCGCACCATATATTTT.

J is TRBJ2-1 and V is TRBV15; no clear D gene. The V gene lost 0 bases and the J gene lost 4 bases, with 13 bases spanning the gap. This CDR3 contains 16 residues. CDR1 is LNHNV and CDR2 is YYDKDF in the germline V gene (reference sequence). As DNA, the CDR3 is TGTGCCACCAGCAGAGATGACTTATCACTGTACAATGAGCAGTTCTTC. Residues: CATSRDDLSLYNEQFF.

J is TRBJ2-7 and V is TRBV11-2, with D hard to call. Looked up from germline, CDR1 is SGHAT and CDR2 is FQNNGV. The CDR3 extends over 14 amino acids. Deletions cut 3 bases from V and 0 bases from J, with 9 bases between. The CDR3 region has the DNA TGTGCCAGCAGCTTGTCCCTTGTCTCCTACGAGCAGTACTTC. As protein: CASSLSLVSYEQYF.

This sequence joins TRBV11-2 and TRBJ1-3; D call uncertain. Germline CDR1 reads SGHAT; CDR2 reads FQNNGV. CDR3 size: 15 residues. The ends were cut back, 0 bases at V and 1 base at J, with 7 bases in the middle. The chain's CDR3 is CASSLDLDSGNTIYF. Here the CDR3 DNA reads TGTGCCAGCAGCTTAGACCTAGATTCTGGAAACACCATATATTTT.

V is TRBV10-3 and J is TRBJ1-2; maybe TRBD1 (5 bases). The germline V and J ends were trimmed by 6 bases and 6 bases, with 11 bases remaining between them. The CDR3 totals 12 residues. Germline V gives CDR1 ENHRY, CDR2 SYGVKD. CDR3 DNA: TGTGCCATCAGCCAGGGAACGGATGGCTACACCTTC. This translates into CAISQGTDGYTF.

The V and J genes are TRBV13 and TRBJ2-5, with 13 nucleotides matching TRBD2. Germline-derived CDR1 and CDR2 are PRHDT and FYEKMQ (reference sequence). The V gene end was trimmed by 4 bases and the J gene end by 5 bases; junction bases not matched to a gene: 13. There are 18 residues in the CDR3. DNA of the CDR3: TGTGCCAGCAGCTCCCTGGGACTAGCGGGATCAGAGGCGGAGACCCAGTACTTC. Protein: CASSSLGLAGSEAETQYF.

V is TRBV7-8 and J is TRBJ2-7, with D tentatively TRBD2 (6 bases). The CDR3 runs 16 residues. Per germline, CDR1 SGHVS and CDR2 FQNEAQ. V shed 1 base and J shed 0 bases, with 13 bases lying between them. CDR3 loop: CASSLETRVASYEQYF. CDR3 bases: TGTGCCAGCAGCTTAGAGACTAGGGTTGCCTCCTACGAGCAGTACTTC. Based on the CDR3 plus reference TRBV7-8 and TRBJ2-7, the full variable domain is GAGVSQSPRYKVAKRGQDVALRCDPISGHVSLFWYQQALGQGPEFLTYFQNEAQLDKSGLPSDRFFAERPEGSVSTLKIQRTQQEDSAVYLCASSLETRVASYEQYFGPGTRLTVT.

Of note for this clone: Its ends do not fully match the called genes, so a read error is possible. The J gene is TRBJ1-2, the V gene TRBV4-1, with a possible D match to TRBD1 (5 bases). The V gene's germline CDR1 is MGHRA and CDR2 YSYEKL. The CDR3 has 15 amino acids. The CDR3 DNA is TGCGCCAGCAGCCAAGATTGGGGGGAGAGCTATGGCTACGCCTTC. Translation: CASSQDWGESYGYAF.

The chain carries TRBV27 and TRBJ2-1; 8 nucleotides match TRBD1. The CDR3 covers 15 residues. CDR1 and CDR2 from the germline V gene are MNHEY and SMNVEV (reference sequence). V shed 5 bases and J 8 bases; nucleotides not matched to a gene: 11. This CDR3 is CASSPRTGWGDEQFF. Written as DNA, the CDR3 is TGTGCCAGCAGTCCCCGGACAGGGTGGGGGGATGAGCAGTTCTTC.

V gene TRBV7-9 combines with J gene TRBJ2-7, with 8 bases aligning to TRBD1. The CDR3 spans 13 residues. J gave up 6 bases and V 6 bases, and 7 bases lay outside the gene matches. Germline V gene sequence: CDR1 SEHNR, CDR2 FQNEAQ (reference sequence). The CDR3 spells CASRQGVRAEQYF. The CDR3 nucleotides read TGTGCCAGCAGACAGGGGGTTCGAGCCGAGCAGTACTTC.

The rearrangement uses TRBV14 and TRBJ2-7, with D possibly being TRBD1 (5 bases). Germline V CDR1 and CDR2: SGHDN, FVKESK. V shed 4 bases and J shed 4 bases, with 14 bases lying between them. The CDR3 is 14 amino acids. In DNA form, the CDR3 reads TGTGCCAGCAGCCTGCGGCAGGGTCTATACGAGCAGTACTTC. Protein: CASSLRQGLYEQYF.

The chain employs TRBV7-9 and TRBJ2-2; the D is unclear. V lost 6 bases, J lost 1 base, and 6 bases lay in between. Germline loops: CDR1 SEHNR, CDR2 FQNEAQ (reference sequence). The CDR3 sequence is 13 residues long. This chain's CDR3 is CASSAGNTGELFF. In DNA form, the CDR3 reads TGTGCCAGCAGTGCCGGGAACACCGGGGAGCTGTTTTTT.